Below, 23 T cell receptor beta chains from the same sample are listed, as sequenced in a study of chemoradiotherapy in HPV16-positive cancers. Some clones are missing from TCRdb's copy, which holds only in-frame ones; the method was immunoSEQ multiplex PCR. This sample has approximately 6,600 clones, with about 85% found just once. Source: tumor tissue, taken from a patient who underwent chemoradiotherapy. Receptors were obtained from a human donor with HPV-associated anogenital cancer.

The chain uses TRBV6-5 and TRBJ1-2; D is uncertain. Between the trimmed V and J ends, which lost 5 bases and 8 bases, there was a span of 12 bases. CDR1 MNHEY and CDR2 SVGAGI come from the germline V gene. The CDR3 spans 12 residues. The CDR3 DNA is TGTGCCAGCAGTCAGTCGGGAGCCGGCTACACCTTC. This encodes CASSQSGAGYTF.

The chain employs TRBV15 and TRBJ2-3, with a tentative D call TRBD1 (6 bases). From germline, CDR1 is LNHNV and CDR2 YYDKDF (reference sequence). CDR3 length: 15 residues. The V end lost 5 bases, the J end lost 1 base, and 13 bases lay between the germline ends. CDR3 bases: TGTGCCACCAGCGGTGGGACATTAGGCACAGATACGCAGTATTTT. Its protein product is CATSGGTLGTDTQYF.

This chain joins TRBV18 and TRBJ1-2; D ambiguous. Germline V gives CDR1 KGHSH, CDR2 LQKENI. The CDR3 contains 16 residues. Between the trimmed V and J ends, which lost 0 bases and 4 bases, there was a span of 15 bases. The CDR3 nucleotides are TGTGCCAGCTCACCACCCTCAGGCCCGACGGGCTATGGCTACACCTTC. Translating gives CASSPPSGPTGYGYTF.

CDR3 protein: CASSKARGGQDTEAFF. CDR3 nucleotide sequence: TGTGCCAGCAGCAAAGCGCGGGGGGGGCAAGACACTGAAGCTTTCTTT. The V and J genes are TRBV21-1 and TRBJ1-1. TRBV21-1 is a pseudogene. The CDR3 sequence is 16 residues long.

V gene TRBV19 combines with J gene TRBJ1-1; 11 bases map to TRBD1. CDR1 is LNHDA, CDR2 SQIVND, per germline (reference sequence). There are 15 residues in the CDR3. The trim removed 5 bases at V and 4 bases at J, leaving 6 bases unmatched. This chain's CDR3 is CASSARTGGGTEAFF. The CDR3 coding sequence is TGTGCCAGTAGTGCCAGGACAGGGGGCGGCACTGAAGCTTTCTTT. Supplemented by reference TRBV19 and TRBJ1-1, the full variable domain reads DGGITQSPKYLFRKEGQNVTLSCEQNLNHDAMYWYRQDPGQGLRLIYYSQIVNDFQKGDIAEGYSVSREKKESFPLTVTSAQKNPTAFYLCASSARTGGGTEAFFGQGTRLTVV.

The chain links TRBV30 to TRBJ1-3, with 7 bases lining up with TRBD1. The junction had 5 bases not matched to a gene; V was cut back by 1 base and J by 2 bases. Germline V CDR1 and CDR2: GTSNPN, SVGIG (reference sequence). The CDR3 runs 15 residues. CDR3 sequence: CAWSDGQATGNTIYF. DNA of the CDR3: TGTGCCTGGAGTGACGGACAGGCGACTGGAAACACCATATATTTT.

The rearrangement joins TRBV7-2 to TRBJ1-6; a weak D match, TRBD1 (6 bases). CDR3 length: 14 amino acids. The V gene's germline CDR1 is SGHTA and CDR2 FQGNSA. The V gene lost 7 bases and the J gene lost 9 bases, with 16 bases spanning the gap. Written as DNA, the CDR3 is TGTGCCAGCAAATCGGGGGACACGGGTTCACCCCTCCACTTT. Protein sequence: CASKSGDTGSPLHF.

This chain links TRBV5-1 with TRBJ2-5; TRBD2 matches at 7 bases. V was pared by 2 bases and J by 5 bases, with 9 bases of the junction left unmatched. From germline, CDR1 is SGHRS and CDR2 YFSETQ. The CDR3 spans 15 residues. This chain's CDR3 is CASSFGAGAWETQYF. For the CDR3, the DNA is TGCGCCAGCAGCTTTGGTGCGGGAGCATGGGAGACCCAGTACTTC.

CDR3 in amino acids: CASSSRDRPRRYF. Here the CDR3 DNA reads TGTGCCAGCAGTTCCCGGGACAGACCCCGTCGGTACTTC. The chain couples TRBV28 to TRBJ2-7; 7 positions match TRBD1. The J segment lost 12 bases and the V segment lost 4 bases, leaving 12 bases of the junction unmatched. Germline V gene lookup returns CDR1 MDHEN and CDR2 SYDVKM. The CDR3 is 13 residues long. Complete variable domain (other parts from reference TRBV28 and TRBJ2-7): DVKVTQSSRYLVKRTGEKVFLECVQDMDHENMFWYRQDPGLGLRLIYFSYDVKMKEKGDIPEGYSVSREKKERFSLILESASTNQTSMYLCASSSRDRPRRYFGPGTRLTVT.

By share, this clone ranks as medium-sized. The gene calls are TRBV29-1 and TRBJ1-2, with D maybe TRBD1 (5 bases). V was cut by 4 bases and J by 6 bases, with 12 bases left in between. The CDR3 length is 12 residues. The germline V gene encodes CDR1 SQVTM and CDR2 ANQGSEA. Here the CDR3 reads CSVGGGRHGYTF. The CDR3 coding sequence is TGCAGCGTTGGGGGCGGAAGACATGGCTACACCTTC.

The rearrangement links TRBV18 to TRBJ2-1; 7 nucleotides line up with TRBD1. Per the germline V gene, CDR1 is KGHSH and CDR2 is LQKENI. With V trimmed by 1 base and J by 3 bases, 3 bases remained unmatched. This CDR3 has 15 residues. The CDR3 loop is CASSPRTGDYNEQFF. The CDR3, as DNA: TGTGCCAGCTCACCACGGACAGGAGACTACAATGAGCAGTTCTTC.

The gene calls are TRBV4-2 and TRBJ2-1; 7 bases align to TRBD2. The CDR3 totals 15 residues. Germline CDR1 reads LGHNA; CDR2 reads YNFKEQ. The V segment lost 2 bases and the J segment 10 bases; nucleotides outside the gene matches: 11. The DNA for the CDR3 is TGTGCCAGCAGCCAACGGACTAGTAGTCTCAAGGAGCAGTTCTTC. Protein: CASSQRTSSLKEQFF.

CDR3 loop: CASSHSGGDYEQYF. In nucleotides, the CDR3 is TGTGCCAGCAGTCATAGCGGGGGGGACTACGAGCAGTACTTC. The chain recombines TRBV6-1 with TRBJ2-7; TRBD2 matches at 11 bases. Germline trimming cut 5 bases from V and 3 bases from J; bases unmatched to any gene: 3. This CDR3 has 14 residues. Germline loops: CDR1 MNHNS, CDR2 SASEGT.

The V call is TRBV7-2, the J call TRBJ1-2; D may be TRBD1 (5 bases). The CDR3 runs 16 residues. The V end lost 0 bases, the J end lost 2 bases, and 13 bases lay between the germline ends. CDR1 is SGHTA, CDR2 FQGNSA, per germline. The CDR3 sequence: CASSLALAQGNYGYTF. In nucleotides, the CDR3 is TGTGCCAGCAGCTTAGCGTTGGCTCAGGGAAACTATGGCTACACCTTC.

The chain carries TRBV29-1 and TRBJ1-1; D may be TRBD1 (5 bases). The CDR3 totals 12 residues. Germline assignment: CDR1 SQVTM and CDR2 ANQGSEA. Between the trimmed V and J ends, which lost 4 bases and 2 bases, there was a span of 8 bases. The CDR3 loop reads CSVATANTEAFF. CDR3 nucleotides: TGCAGCGTTGCGACAGCCAACACTGAAGCTTTCTTT.

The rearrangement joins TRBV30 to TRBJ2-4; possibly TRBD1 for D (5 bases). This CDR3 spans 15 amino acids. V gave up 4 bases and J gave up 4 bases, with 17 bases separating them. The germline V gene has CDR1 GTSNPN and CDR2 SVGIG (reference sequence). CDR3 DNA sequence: TGTGCCTGGACGCAGGGCAGTCTCTTAAAAAACATTCAGTACTTC. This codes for CAWTQGSLLKNIQYF.

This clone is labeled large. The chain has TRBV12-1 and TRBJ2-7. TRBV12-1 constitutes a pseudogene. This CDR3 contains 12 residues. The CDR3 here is CASSPHPYEQYF. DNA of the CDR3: TGTGCCAGCAGCCCTCACCCCTACGAGCAGTACTTC.

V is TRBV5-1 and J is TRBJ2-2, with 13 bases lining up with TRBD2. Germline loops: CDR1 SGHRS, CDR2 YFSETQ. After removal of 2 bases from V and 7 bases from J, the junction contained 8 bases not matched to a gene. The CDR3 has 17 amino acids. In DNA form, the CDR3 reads TGCGCCAGCAGCTTACTACTAGCGGGAGGGTCGATCGGGGAGCTGTTTTTT. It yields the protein CASSLLLAGGSIGELFF.

The CDR3 loop reads CASSSFAGGSGNTIYF. CDR3 sequence (DNA): TGTGCCAGCAGCTCCTTCGCAGGGGGCTCTGGAAACACCATATATTTT. This chain connects TRBV7-2 to TRBJ1-3, with TRBD1 matching 7 bases. Germline loops: CDR1 SGHTA, CDR2 FQGNSA. The length of the CDR3 is 16 residues. Trimming cost V 4 bases and J 0 bases; bases outside gene matches: 6.

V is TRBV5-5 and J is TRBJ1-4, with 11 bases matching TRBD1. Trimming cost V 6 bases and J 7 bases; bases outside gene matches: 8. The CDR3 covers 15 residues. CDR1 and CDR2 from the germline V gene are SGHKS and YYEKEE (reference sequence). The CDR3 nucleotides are TGTGCCAGCACCCCCTTCGGGACAGGGGGTGAAAAACTGTTTTTT. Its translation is CASTPFGTGGEKLFF.

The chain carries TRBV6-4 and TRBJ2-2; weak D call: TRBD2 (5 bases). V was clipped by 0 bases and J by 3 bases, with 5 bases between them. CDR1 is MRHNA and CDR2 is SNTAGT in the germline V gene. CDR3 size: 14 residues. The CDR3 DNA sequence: TGTGCCAGCAGTGACTCGAGGGACACCGGGGAGCTGTTTTTT. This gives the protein CASSDSRDTGELFF.

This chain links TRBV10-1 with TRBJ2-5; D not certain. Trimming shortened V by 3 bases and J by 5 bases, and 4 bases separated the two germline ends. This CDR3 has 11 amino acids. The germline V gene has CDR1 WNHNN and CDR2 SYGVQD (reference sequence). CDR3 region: CASSDAETQYF. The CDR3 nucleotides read TGCGCCAGCAGTGATGCCGAGACCCAGTACTTC.

CDR3 DNA sequence: TGCGCCAGCCGGACGGGGGATAGGGACACCCACCTTGTAGATACGCAGTATTTT. It encodes CASRTGDRDTHLVDTQYF. V and J are TRBV10-1 and TRBJ2-3; D may correspond to TRBD1 or TRBD2 (6 bases each). Deletions cut 8 bases from V and 5 bases from J, with 29 bases between. CDR1 and CDR2 from the germline V gene are WNHNN and SYGVQD (reference sequence). The CDR3 runs 18 residues.